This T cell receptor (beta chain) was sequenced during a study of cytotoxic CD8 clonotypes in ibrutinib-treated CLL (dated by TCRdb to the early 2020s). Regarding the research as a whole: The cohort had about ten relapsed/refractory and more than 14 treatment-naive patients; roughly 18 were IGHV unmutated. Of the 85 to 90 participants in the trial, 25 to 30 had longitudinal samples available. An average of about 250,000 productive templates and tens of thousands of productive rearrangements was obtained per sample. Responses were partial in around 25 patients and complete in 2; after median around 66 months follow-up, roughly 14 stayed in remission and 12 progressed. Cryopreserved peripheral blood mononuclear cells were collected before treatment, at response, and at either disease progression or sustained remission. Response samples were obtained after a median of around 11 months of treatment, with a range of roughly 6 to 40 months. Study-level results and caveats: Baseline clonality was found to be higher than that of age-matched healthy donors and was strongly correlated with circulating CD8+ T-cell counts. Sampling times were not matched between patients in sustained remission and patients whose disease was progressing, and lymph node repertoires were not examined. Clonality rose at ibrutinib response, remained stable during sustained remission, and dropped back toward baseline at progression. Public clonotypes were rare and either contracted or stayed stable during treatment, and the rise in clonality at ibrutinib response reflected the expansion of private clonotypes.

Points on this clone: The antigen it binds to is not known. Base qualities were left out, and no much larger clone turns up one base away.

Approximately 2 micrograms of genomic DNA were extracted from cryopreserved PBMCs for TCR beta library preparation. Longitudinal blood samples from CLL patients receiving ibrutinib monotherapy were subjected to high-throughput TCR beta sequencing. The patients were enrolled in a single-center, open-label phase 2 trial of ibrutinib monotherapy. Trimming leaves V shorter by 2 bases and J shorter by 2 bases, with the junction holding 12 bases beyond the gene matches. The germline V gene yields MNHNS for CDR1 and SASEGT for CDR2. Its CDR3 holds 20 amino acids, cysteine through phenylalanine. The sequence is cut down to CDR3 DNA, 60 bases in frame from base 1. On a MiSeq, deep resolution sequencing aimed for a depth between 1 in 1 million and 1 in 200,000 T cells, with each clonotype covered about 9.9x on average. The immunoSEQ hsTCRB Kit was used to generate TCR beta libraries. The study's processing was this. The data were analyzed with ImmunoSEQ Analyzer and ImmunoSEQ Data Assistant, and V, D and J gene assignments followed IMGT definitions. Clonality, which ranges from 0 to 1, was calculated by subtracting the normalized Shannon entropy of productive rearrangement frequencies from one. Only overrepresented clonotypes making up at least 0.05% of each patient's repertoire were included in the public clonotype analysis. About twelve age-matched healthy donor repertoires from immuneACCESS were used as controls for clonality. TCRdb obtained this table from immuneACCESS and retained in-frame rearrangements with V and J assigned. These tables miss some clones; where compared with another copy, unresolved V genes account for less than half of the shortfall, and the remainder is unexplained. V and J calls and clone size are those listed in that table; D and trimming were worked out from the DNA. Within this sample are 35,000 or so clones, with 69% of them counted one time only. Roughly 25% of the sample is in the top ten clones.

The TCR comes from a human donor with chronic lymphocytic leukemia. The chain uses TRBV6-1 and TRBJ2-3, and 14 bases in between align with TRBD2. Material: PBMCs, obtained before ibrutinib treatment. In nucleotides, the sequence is TGTGCCAGCAGTGAAAGAATGGGGACTAGCGGGAGCGCGCCCACAGATACGCAGTATTTT. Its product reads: CASSERMGTSGSAPTDTQYF.